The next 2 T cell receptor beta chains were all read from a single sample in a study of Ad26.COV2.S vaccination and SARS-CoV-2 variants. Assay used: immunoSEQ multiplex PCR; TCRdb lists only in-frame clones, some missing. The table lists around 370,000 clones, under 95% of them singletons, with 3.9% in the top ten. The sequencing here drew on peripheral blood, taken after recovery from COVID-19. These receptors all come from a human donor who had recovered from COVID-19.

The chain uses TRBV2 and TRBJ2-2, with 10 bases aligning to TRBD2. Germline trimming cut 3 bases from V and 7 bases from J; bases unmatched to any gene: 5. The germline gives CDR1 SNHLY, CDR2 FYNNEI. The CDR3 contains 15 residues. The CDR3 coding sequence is TGTGCCAGCAGTGAGTTAGCGGGGGGCCTCGGGGAGCTGTTTTTT. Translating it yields CASSELAGGLGELFF. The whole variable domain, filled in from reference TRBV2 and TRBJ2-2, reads EPEVTQTPSHQVTQMGQEVILRCVPISNHLYFYWYRQILGQKVEFLVSFYNNEISEKSEIFDDQFSVERPDGSNFTLKIRSTKLEDSAMYFCASSELAGGLGELFFGEGSRLTVL.

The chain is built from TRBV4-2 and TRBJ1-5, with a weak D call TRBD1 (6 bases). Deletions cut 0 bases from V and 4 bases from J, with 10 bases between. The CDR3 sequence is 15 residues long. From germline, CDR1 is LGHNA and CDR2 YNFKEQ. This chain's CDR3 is CASSQERGGNQPQHF. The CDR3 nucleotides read TGTGCCAGCAGCCAAGAGAGAGGGGGGAATCAGCCCCAGCATTTT.